This TCR beta chain was sequenced in a study of control samples from healthy donors and cancer patients. Profiling relied on immunoSEQ multiplex PCR, and the TCRdb table lists in-frame clones only, not all of them. The sample lists 85,000 to 90,000 clones, approximately 86% occurring once. The sequence derives from a man aged 25-45 years in good health. Sequences were obtained from blood.

CDR3 in DNA: TGTGCCTGGAAACCTTTGGGAGCTAACTATGGCTACACCTTC. This sequence encodes CAWKPLGANYGYTF. The genes are TRBV30 and TRBJ1-2; D not certain. The CDR3 covers 14 residues. Trimming pared 4 bases from V and 0 bases from J, leaving 12 bases between. CDR1 is GTSNPN, CDR2 SVGIG, per germline (reference sequence). The full variable domain, rest sourced from reference TRBV30 and TRBJ1-2, is SQTIHQWPATLVQPVGSPLSLECTVEGTSNPNLYWYRQAAGRGLQLLFYSVGIGQISSEVPQNLSASRPQDRQFILSSKKLLLSDSGFYLCAWKPLGANYGYTFGSGTRLTVV.